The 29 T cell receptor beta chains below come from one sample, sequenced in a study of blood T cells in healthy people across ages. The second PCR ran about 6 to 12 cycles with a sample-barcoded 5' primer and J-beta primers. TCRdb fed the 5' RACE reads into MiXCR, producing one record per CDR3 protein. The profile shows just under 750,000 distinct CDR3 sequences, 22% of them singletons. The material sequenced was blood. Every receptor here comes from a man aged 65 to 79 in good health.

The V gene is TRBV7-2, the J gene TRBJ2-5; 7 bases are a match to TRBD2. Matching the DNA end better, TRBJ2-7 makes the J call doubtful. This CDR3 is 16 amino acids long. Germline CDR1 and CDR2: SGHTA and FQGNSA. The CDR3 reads CASSSLTRLAYYEQYV. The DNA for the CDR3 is TGTGCCAGCAGCTCACTAACCCGACTAGCCTACTACGAGCAGTACGTC.

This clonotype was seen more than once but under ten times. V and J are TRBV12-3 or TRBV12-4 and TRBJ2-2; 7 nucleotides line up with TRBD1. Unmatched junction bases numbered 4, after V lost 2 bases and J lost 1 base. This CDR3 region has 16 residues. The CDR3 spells CASSLRNRGNTGELFF. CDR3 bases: TGTGCCAGCAGTTTAAGGAACAGGGGGAACACCGGGGAGCTGTTTTTT.

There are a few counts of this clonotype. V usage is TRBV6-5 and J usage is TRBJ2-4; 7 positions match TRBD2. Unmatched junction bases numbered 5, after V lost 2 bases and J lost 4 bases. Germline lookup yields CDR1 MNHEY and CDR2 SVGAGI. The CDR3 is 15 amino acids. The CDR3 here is CASSYKRGAKNIQYF. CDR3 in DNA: TGTGCCAGCAGTTACAAGCGGGGAGCTAAAAACATTCAGTACTTC.

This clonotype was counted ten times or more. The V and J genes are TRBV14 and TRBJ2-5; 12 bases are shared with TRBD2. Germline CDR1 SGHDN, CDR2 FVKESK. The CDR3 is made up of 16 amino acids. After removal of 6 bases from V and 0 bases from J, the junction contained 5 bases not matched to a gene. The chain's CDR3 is CASSHRLAGDQETQYF. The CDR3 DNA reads TGTGCCAGCAGTCATCGACTAGCGGGGGACCAAGAGACCCAGTACTTC.

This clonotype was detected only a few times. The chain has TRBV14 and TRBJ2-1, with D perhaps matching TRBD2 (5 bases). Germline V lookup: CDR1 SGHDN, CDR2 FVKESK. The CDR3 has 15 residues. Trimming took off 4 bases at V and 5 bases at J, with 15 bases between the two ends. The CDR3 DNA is TGTGCCAGCAGCCCCGACTACCTGCCGGACAATGAGCAGTTCTTC. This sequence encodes CASSPDYLPDNEQFF.

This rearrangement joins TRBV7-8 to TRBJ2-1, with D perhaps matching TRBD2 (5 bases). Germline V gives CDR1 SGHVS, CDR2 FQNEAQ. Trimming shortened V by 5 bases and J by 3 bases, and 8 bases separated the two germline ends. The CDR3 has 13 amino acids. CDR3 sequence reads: CASSGSFYNEQFF. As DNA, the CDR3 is TGTGCCAGCAGCGGGAGTTTCTACAATGAGCAGTTCTTC.

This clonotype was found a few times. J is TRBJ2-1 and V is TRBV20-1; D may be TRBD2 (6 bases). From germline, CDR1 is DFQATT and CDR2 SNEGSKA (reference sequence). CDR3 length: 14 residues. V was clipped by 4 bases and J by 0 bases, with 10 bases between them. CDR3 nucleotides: TGCAGTGCTATCGGGGGAAGCTCCTACAATGAGCAGTTCTTC. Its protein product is CSAIGGSSYNEQFF.

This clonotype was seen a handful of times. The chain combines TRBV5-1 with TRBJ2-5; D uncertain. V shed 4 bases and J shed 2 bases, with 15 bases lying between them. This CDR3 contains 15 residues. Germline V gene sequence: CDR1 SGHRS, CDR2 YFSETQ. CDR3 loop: CASSPRTTLQETQYF. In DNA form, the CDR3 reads TGCGCCAGCAGCCCACGTACAACACTACAAGAGACCCAGTACTTC.

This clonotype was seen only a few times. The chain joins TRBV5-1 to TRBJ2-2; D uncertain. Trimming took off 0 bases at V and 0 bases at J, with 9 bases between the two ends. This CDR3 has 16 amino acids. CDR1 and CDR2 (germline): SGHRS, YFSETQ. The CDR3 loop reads CASSLGRQANTGELFF. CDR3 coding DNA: TGCGCCAGCAGCTTGGGGCGGCAGGCGAACACCGGGGAGCTGTTTTTT.

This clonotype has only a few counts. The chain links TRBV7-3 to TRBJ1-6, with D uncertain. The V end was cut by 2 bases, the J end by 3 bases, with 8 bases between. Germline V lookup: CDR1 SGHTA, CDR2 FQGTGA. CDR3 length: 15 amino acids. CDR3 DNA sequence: TGTGCCAGCAGCTTAGAAGGAAACTATAATTCACCCCTCCACTTT. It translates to CASSLEGNYNSPLHF.

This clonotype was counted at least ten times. In DNA form, the CDR3 reads TGTGCCAGCAGCACAGGACGCAACTATGGCTACACCTTC. Its translation: CASSTGRNYGYTF. This rearrangement joins TRBV11-2 to TRBJ1-2; a possible D gene is TRBD1 (5 bases). The CDR3 extends over 13 amino acids. CDR1 and CDR2 (germline): SGHAT, FQNNGV. V was clipped by 5 bases and J by 2 bases, with 9 bases between them.

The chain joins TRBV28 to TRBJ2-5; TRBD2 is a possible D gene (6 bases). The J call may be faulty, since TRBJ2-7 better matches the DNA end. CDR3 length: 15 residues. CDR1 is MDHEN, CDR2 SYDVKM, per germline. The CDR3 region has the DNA TGTGCCAGCAAAGGCCAAGGTGGGGGGACCTACGAGCAGTACTTC. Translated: CASKGQGGGTYEQYF.

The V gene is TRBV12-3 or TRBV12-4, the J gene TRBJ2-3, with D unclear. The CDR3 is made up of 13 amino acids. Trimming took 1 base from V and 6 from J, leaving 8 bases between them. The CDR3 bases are TGTGCCAGCAGTTTAGGCTCCGTGGATACGCAGTATTTT. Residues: CASSLGSVDTQYF.

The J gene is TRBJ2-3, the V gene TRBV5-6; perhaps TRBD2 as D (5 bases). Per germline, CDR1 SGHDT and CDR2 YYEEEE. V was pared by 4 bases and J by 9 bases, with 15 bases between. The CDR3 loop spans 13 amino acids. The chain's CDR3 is CASSLASGKTQYF. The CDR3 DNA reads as TGTGCCAGCAGCCTCGCGTCGGGGAAAACGCAGTATTTT. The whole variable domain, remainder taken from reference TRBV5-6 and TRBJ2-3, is DAGVTQSPTHLIKTRGQQVTLRCSPKSGHDTVSWYQQALGQGPQFIFQYYEEEERQRGNFPDRFSGHQFPNYSSELNVNALLLGDSALYLCASSLASGKTQYFGPGTRLTVL.

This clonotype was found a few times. The CDR3 DNA is TGTGCCAGCAGCCCCACAGCGAGGACAAAAAACATTCAGTACTTC. Translated, it gives CASSPTARTKNIQYF. The V call is TRBV5-6, the J call TRBJ2-4, with D tentatively TRBD1 (5 bases). CDR1 SGHDT and CDR2 YYEEEE come from the germline V gene. The CDR3 runs to 15 residues. V gave up 4 bases and J gave up 4 bases, with 15 bases separating them.

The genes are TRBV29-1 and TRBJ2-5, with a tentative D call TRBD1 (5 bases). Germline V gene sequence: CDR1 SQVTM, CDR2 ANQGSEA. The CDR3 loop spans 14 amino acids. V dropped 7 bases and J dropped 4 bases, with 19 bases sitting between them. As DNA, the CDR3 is TGCAGCGCCCGATCCACAGGACGGCGAGAGACCCAGTACTTC. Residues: CSARSTGRRETQYF. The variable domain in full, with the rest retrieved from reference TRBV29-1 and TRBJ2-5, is SAVISQKPSRDICQRGTSLTIQCQVDSQVTMMFWYRQQPGQSLTLIATANQGSEATYESGFVIDKFPISRPNLTFSTLTVSNMSPEDSSIYLCSARSTGRRETQYFGPGTRLLVL.

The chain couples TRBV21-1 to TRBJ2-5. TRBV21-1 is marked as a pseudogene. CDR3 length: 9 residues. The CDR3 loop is CATQETQYF. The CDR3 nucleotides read TGTGCCACTCAAGAGACCCAGTACTTC.

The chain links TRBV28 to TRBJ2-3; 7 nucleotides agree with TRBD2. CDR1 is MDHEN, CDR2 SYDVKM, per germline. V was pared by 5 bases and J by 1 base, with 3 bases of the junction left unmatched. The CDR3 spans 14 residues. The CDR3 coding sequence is TGTGCCAGCAGTATCCTAGCGGGCACAGATACGCAGTATTTT. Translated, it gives CASSILAGTDTQYF.

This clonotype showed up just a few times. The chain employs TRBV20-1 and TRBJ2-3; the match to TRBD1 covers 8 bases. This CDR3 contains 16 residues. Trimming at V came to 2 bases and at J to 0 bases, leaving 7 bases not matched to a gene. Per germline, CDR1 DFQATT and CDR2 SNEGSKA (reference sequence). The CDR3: CSARPHTGGSTDTQYF. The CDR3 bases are TGCAGTGCTAGACCCCACACAGGGGGGAGCACAGATACGCAGTATTTT.

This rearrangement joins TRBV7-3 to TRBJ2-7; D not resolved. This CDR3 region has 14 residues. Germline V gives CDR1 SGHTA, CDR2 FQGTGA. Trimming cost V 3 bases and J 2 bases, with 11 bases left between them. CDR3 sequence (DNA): TGTGCCAGCAGCTTGGGCCCCGCTACCTACGAGCAGTACGTC. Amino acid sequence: CASSLGPATYEQYV.

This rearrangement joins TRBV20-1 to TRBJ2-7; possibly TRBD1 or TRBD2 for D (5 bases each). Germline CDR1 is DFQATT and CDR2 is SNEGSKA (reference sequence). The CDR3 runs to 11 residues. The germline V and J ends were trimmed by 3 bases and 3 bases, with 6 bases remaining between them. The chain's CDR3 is CSARGVYEQYV. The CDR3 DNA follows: TGCAGTGCTAGGGGGGTCTACGAGCAGTACGTC.

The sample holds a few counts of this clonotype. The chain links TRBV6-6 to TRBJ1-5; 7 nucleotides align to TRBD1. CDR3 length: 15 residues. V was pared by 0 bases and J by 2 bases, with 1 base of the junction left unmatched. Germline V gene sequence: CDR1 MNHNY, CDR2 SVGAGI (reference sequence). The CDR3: CASSYSTGGNQPQHF. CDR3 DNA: TGTGCCAGCAGTTACTCCACAGGGGGCAATCAGCCCCAGCATTTT.

CDR3 in DNA: TGTGCCAGCAGCTTAGCGGACGTTTATTCTGAAGCTTTCTTT. Its protein is CASSLADVYSEAFF. V gene TRBV7-8 combines with J gene TRBJ1-1; D unclear. V lost 0 bases, J lost 6 bases, and 11 bases lay in between. This CDR3 contains 14 residues. Germline V gene sequence: CDR1 SGHVS, CDR2 FQNEAQ.

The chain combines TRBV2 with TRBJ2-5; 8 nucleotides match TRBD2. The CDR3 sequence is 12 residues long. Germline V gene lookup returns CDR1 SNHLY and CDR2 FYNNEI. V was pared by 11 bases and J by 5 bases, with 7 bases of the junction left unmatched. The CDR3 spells CAGQRGFETQYF. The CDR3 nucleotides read TGTGCCGGTCAGCGGGGGTTTGAGACCCAGTACTTC.

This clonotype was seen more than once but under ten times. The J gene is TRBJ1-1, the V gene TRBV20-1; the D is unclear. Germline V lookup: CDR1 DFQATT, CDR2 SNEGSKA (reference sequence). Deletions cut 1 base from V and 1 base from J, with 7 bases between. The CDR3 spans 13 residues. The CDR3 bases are TGCAGTGCTAGAGTTCCAGGGAACACTGAAGCTTTCTTT. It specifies CSARVPGNTEAFF.

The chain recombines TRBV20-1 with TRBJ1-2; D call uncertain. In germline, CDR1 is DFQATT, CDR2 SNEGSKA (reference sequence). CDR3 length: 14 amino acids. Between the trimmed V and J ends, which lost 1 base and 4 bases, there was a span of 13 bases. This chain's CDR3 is CSARVPGGGYGYTF. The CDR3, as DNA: TGCAGTGCTAGAGTACCGGGAGGCGGCTATGGCTACACCTTC.

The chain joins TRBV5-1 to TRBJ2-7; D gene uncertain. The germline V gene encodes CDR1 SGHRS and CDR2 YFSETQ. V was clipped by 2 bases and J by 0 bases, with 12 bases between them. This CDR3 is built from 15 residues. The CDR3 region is CASSLELVRSYEQYF. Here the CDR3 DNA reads TGCGCCAGCAGCTTAGAACTTGTCCGCTCCTACGAGCAGTACTTC.

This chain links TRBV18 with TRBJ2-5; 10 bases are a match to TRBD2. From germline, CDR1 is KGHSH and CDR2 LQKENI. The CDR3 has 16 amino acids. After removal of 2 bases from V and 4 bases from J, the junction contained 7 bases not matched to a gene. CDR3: CASSPGLAGVGETQYF. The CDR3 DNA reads TGTGCCAGCTCACCAGGGCTAGCGGGAGTCGGAGAGACCCAGTACTTC.

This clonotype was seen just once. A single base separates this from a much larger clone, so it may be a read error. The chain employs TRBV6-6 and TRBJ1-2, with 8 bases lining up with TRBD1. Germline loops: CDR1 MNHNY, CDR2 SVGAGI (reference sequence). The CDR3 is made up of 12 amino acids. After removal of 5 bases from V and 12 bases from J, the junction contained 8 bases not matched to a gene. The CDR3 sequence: CASSPQGAGHTF. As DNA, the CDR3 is TGTGCCAGCAGTCCCCAGGGGGCCGGCCACACCTTC.